This T cell receptor (beta chain) derives from a study of blood T cell repertoires in COVID-19. For the study at large: Collection of acute and convalescent COVID-19 samples took place in the United States, Italy and Spain.

Germline V gives CDR1 SNHLY, CDR2 FYNNEI. The ends were cut back, 1 base at V and 2 bases at J, with 12 bases in the middle. The CDR3 totals 16 residues. Authors' methods: Reference gene primer amplification gave nucleated cell count estimates. Clones were read by immunoSEQ multiplex PCR, and TCRdb kept only the in-frame ones, dropping some. The V and J calls and the clone size are those of that table, but D and trimming were determined from the DNA. Of around 250,000 clones listed, 65% to 90% are singletons. This chain connects TRBV2 to TRBJ2-1; maybe TRBD2 (5 bases). Sequences were obtained from peripheral blood. This receptor was taken from a man over 45 with active or convalescent COVID-19. The CDR3 DNA reads as TGTGCCAGCAGTGAAGGTCGGGATCCCGCCTACAATGAGCAGTTCTTC. The encoded protein is CASSEGRDPAYNEQFF.